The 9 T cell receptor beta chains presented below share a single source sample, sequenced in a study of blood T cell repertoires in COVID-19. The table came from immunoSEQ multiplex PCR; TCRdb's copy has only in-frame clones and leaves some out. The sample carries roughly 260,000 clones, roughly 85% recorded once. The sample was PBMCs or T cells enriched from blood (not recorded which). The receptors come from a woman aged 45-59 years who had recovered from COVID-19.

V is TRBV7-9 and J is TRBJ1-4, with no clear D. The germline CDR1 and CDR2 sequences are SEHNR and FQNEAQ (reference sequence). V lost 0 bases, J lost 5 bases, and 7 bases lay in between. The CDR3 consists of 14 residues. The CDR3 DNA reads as TGTGCCAGCAGCTTAGCAATAGAAAATGAAAAACTGTTTTTT. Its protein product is CASSLAIENEKLFF.

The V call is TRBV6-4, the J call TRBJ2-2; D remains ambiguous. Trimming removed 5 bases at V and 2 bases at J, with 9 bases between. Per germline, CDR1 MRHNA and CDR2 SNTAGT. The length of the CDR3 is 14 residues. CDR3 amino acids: CASSSELNTGELFF. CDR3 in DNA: TGTGCCAGCAGTTCTGAGTTAAACACCGGGGAGCTGTTTTTT.

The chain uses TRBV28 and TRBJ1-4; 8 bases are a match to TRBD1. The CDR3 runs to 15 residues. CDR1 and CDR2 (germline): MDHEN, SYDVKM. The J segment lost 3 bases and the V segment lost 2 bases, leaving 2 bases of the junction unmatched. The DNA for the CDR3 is TGTGCCAGCAGTTTAGGCAGGGGGCCTAATGAAAAACTGTTTTTT. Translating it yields CASSLGRGPNEKLFF. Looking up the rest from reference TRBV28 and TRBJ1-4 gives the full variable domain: DVKVTQSSRYLVKRTGEKVFLECVQDMDHENMFWYRQDPGLGLRLIYFSYDVKMKEKGDIPEGYSVSREKKERFSLILESASTNQTSMYLCASSLGRGPNEKLFFGSGTQLSVL.

This CDR3 is CASSQSSPGHLTYEQYF. CDR3 nucleotide sequence: TGCGCCAGCAGCCAATCCTCGCCGGGACACCTAACCTACGAGCAGTACTTC. The rearrangement links TRBV5-1 to TRBJ2-7; weak D call: TRBD1 (6 bases). The CDR3 is 17 residues long. Per germline, CDR1 SGHRS and CDR2 YFSETQ. V gave up 4 bases and J gave up 2 bases, with 22 bases separating them.

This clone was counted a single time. The CDR3 spells CASRRHDYNSPLHF. CDR3 coding DNA: TGCGCCAGCAGAAGACATGACTATAATTCACCCCTCCACTTT. The chain uses TRBV5-1 and TRBJ1-6; D call uncertain. V gave up 5 bases and J gave up 3 bases, with 9 bases separating them. In germline, CDR1 is SGHRS, CDR2 YFSETQ. CDR3 length equals 14 residues.

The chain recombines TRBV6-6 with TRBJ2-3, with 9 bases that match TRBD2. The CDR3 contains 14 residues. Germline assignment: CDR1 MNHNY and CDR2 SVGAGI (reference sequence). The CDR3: CGTSVPSVSDTQYF. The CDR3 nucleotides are TGTGGGACTAGCGTCCCAAGTGTCTCAGATACGCAGTATTTT.

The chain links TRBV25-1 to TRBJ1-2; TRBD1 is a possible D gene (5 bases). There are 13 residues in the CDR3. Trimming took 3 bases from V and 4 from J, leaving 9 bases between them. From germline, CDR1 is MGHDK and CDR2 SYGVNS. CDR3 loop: CASSDPGPYGYTF. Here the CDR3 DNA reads TGTGCCAGCAGTGATCCAGGGCCCTATGGCTACACCTTC.

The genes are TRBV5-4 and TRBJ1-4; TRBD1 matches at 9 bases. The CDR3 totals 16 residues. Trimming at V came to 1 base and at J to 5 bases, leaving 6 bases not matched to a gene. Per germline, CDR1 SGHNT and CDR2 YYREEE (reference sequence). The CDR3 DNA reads TGTGCCAGCAGCTTGTGGGGGACAGGGCAGAATGAAAAACTGTTTTTT. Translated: CASSLWGTGQNEKLFF.

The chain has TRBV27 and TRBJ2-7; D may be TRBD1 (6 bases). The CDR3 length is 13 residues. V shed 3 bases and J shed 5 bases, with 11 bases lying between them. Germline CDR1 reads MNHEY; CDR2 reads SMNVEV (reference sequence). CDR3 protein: CASSLRQGNEQYF. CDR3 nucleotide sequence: TGTGCCAGCAGTTTGCGGCAGGGGAACGAGCAGTACTTC.